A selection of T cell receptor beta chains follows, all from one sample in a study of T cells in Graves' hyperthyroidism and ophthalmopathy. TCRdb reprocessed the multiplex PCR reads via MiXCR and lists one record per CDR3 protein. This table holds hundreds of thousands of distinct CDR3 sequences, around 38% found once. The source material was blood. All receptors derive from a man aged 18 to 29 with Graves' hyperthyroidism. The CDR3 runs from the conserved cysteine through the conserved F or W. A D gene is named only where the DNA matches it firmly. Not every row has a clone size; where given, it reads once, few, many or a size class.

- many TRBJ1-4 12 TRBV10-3 CAIRAANEKLFF TGTGCCATCAGGGCGGCTAATGAAAAACTGTTTTTT
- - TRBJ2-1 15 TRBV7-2 CASSFDRRGSYEQFF TGTGCCAGCAGCTTCGACAGGAGGGGGTCCTACGAGCAGTTCTTC
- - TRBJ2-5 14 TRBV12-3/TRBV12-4 CASSPVQGGETQYF TGTGCCAGCAGTCCCGTTCAGGGGGGAGAGACCCAGTACTTC
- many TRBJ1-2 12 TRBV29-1 CSVQKTDYGYTF TGCAGCGTTCAGAAGACAGACTATGGCTACACCTTC
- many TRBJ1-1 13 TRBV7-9 CASSPRAGTEAFF TGTGCCAGCAGCCCCAGGGCGGGCACTGAAGCTTTCTTT
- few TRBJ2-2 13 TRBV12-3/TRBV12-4 CASSPLASRELFF TGTGCCAGCAGTCCGCTCGCTAGTCGCGAGCTGTTTTTT
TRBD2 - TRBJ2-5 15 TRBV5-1 CASSLVSSGQETQYF TGCGCCAGCAGCTTGGTATCTAGCGGCCAAGAGACCCAGTACTTC
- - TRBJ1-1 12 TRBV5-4 CVTARGDTEAFF TGTGTCACGGCCAGGGGCGATACTGAAGCTTTCTTT
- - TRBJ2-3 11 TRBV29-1 CSALYTDTQYF TGCAGCGCACTATACACAGATACGCAGTATTTT
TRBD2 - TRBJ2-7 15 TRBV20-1 CSAFVSRTSGREQYF TGCAGTGCTTTCGTTTCCCGGACTAGCGGACGCGAGCAGTACTTC
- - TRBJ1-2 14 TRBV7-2 CASSRDSGKYGYTF TGTGCCAGCAGCCGGGACTCGGGAAAATATGGCTACACCTTC
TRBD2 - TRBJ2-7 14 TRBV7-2 CASSLAAGAGEQYF TGTGCCAGCAGCTTAGCAGCGGGGGCGGGGGAGCAGTACTTC
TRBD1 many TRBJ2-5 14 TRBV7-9 CASSPGQGAETQYF TGTGCCAGTAGTCCGGGACAGGGGGCAGAGACCCAGTACTTC
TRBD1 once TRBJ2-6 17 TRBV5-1 CASSSGTGLTGANVLTF TGCGCCAGCAGCTCCGGGACAGGGTTAACCGGGGCCAACGTCCTGACTTTC
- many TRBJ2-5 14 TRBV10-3 CAISEELSLETQYF TGTGCCATCAGTGAAGAATTAAGTTTGGAGACCCAGTACTTC
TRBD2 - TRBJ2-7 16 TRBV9 CASSVSRLAGVYEQYF TGTGCCAGCAGCGTTTCGCGACTAGCGGGCGTCTACGAGCAGTACTTC
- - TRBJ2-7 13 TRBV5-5 CASSTGSGYEQYF TGTGCCAGCAGCACTGGTAGTGGGTACGAGCAGTACTTC
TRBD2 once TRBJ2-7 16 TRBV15 CATSRERAGAAYEQYF TGTGCCACTAGCAGAGAAAGAGCGGGAGCCGCGTACGAGCAGTACTTC
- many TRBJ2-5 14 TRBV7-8 CASSLGPGWETQYF TGTGCCAGCAGCTTAGGACCGGGATGGGAGACCCAGTACTTC
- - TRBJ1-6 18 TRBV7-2 CASSLDRQGSSYNSPLHF TGTGCCAGCAGCTTAGACCGCCAGGGGAGCTCCTATAATTCACCCCTCCACTTT
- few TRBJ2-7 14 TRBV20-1 CSAREASHPYEQYF TGCAGTGCTAGAGAAGCCAGTCACCCCTACGAGCAGTACTTC
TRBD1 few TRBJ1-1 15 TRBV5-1 CASSPTGDLNTEAFF TGCGCCAGCAGCCCAACAGGGGATCTGAACACTGAAGCTTTCTTT
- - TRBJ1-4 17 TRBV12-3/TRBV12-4 CASSLVSGGTINEKLFF TGTGCCAGCAGTTTAGTTTCGGGGGGGACAATTAATGAAAAACTGTTTTTT
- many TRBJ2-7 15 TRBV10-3 CAISVRVLGAYEQYF TGTGCCATCAGTGTCCGGGTCCTAGGGGCCTACGAGCAGTACTTC
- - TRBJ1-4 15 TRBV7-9 CASSSYRDPLEKLFF TGTGCCAGCAGCTCCTACAGGGATCCACTTGAAAAACTGTTTTTT
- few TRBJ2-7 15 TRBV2 CASSAPDRTFYEQYF TGTGCCAGCAGCGCCCCGGACAGAACTTTCTACGAGCAGTACTTC
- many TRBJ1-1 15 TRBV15 CATSRDPDGYTEAFF TGTGCCACCAGCAGGGATCCGGACGGTTACACTGAAGCTTTCTTT
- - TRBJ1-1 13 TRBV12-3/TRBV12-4 CASSLGGRSEAFF TGTGCCAGCAGTTTAGGAGGGAGGTCTGAAGCTTTCTTT
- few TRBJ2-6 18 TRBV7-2 CASSWVPGRSSGANVLTF TGTGCCAGCAGCTGGGTACCGGGACGGAGCTCTGGGGCCAACGTCCTGACTTTC
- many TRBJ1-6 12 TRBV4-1 CASRNANSPLHF TGCGCCAGCAGGAACGCTAATTCACCCCTCCACTTT
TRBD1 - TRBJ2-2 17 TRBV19 CASSIDTGTGPSGELFF TGTGCCAGTAGTATAGATACCGGGACAGGACCTTCCGGGGAGCTGTTTTTT
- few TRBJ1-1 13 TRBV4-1 CASSWRMGTEAFF TGCGCCAGCAGCTGGCGAATGGGCACTGAAGCTTTCTTT
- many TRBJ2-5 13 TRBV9 CASSVGLRETQYF TGTGCCAGCAGCGTAGGACTAAGAGAGACCCAGTACTTC
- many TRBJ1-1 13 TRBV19 CASSSRANTEAFF TGTGCCAGTAGTTCCAGGGCCAACACTGAAGCTTTCTTT
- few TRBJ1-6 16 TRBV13 CASSGTPTAENSPLHF TGTGCCAGCAGCGGGACGCCAACCGCCGAGAATTCACCCCTCCACTTT
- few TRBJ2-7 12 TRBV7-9 CASSARPYEQYF TGTGCCAGCAGCGCCCGCCCCTACGAGCAGTACTTC
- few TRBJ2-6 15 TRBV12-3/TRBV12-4 CASSAPRVGANVLTF TGTGCCAGCAGTGCCCCCAGGGTTGGGGCCAACGTCCTGACTTTC
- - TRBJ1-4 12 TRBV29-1 CSVEGRGEKLIF TGCAGCGTTGAGGGTCGGGGGGAAAAACTGATTTTT
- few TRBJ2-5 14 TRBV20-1 CSARDPDSGETQYF TGCAGTGCTAGAGACCCGGATTCGGGAGAGACCCAGTACTTC
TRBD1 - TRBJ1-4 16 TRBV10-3 CAIREEDRELSEKLFF TGTGCCATCAGAGAAGAAGACAGGGAGCTGAGTGAAAAACTGTTTTTT
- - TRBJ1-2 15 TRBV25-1 CASSAIEGANYGYTF TGTGCCAGCAGTGCCATTGAAGGGGCGAACTATGGCTACACCTTC
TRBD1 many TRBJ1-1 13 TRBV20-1 CSARPDRDTEAFF TGCAGTGCTAGACCAGACAGGGACACTGAAGCTTTCTTT
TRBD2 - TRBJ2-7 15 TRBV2 CASSEGLAGDYEQYF TGTGCCAGCAGTGAGGGACTAGCGGGGGACTACGAGCAGTACTTC
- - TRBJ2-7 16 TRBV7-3 CASSQDAADWGLEQYF TGTGCCAGCAGCCAAGATGCGGCAGATTGGGGCCTCGAGCAGTACTTC